This entry concerns a single T cell receptor (beta chain). These data belong to a study of blood T cell repertoires in COVID-19. On the study more broadly: Whether acute or convalescent, the COVID-19 samples came from the United States, Italy and Spain. Sample material is recorded as cDNA or gDNA derived from T cells, B-cell-depleted T cells, or PBMCs.

Per the authors' pipeline: Nucleated cell number was recorded as an estimate derived from reference gene primer amplification. The assay was immunoSEQ multiplex PCR, and TCRdb's table has in-frame clones only and misses some. That table furnishes V, J and clone size, whereas the DNA furnished D and trimming. The table records 95,000 to 150,000 clones, roughly 77% of them present only once. The length of the CDR3 is 11 residues. The germline CDR1 and CDR2 sequences are SEHNR and FQNEAQ (reference sequence). The V and J genes are TRBV7-9 and TRBJ2-3, with D tentatively TRBD2 (6 bases). Sequenced input: peripheral blood. This clonotype was obtained from a man aged 55 to 70 with active or convalescent COVID-19. In DNA form, the CDR3 reads TGTGCGGGCGGGGACGGGGATACGCAGTATTTT. Its protein is CAGGDGDTQYF.